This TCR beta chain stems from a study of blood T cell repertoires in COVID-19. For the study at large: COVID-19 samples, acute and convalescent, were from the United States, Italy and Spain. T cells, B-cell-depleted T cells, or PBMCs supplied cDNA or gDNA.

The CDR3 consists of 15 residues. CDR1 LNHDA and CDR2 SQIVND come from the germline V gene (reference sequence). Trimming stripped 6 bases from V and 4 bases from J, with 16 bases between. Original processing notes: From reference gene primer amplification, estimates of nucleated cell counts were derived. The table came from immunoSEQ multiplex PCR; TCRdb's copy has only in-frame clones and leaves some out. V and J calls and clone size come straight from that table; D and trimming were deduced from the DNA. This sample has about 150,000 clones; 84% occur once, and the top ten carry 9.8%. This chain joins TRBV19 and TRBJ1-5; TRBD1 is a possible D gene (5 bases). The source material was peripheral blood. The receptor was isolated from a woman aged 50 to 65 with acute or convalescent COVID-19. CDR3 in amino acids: CASRAGRVRNQPQHF. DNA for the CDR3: TGTGCCAGTAGGGCCGGCAGGGTTCGGAATCAGCCCCAGCATTTT.